The 27 T cell receptor beta chains listed next were all sequenced from one sample in a study of blood T cells in healthy people across ages. The use of a sample-barcoded 5' primer and a J-beta primer mix characterized a second PCR of roughly 6 to 11 cycles. MiXCR, applied by TCRdb to the 5' RACE reads, yields one record per CDR3 protein. The data show fewer than 2,000,000 distinct CDR3 sequences, roughly 32% seen once. The sample consisted of blood. The receptor set was obtained from a woman aged 30 to 39 in good health.

The CDR3 protein is CSALAPGDYRSRDGYTF. DNA for the CDR3: TGCAGTGCTTTGGCCCCCGGGGATTACCGATCAAGGGATGGCTACACCTTC. The rearrangement links TRBV20-1 to TRBJ1-2; D unclear. Germline V lookup: CDR1 DFQATT, CDR2 SNEGSKA (reference sequence). Trimming removed 5 bases at V and 6 bases at J, with 28 bases between. The CDR3 contains 17 residues.

The chain recombines TRBV7-9 with TRBJ1-1; 7 bases are a match to TRBD1. The length of the CDR3 is 15 residues. Germline CDR1 SEHNR, CDR2 FQNEAQ (reference sequence). Germline trimming cut 5 bases from V and 4 bases from J; bases unmatched to any gene: 10. The CDR3 region is CASSPRQGLSTEAFF. The CDR3 DNA reads TGTGCCAGCAGCCCGCGACAGGGATTAAGCACTGAAGCTTTCTTT. Full variable domain (rest looked up from reference TRBV7-9 and TRBJ1-1): DTGVSQNPRHKITKRGQNVTFRCDPISEHNRLYWYRQTLGQGPEFLTYFQNEAQLEKSRLLSDRFSAERPKGSFSTLEIQRTEQGDSAMYLCASSPRQGLSTEAFFGQGTRLTVV.

The sample holds a few counts of this clonotype. This chain links TRBV29-1 with TRBJ1-5; no firm D call. Trimming shortened V by 4 bases and J by 0 bases, and 13 bases separated the two germline ends. Germline CDR1 SQVTM, CDR2 ANQGSEA. CDR3 length: 15 residues. Here the CDR3 reads CSVVERGYSNQPQHF. CDR3 bases: TGCAGCGTTGTAGAAAGAGGGTATAGCAATCAGCCCCAGCATTTT.

The chain recombines TRBV27 with TRBJ1-1; possible D gene TRBD1, 5 bases. Trimming cost V 5 bases and J 7 bases, with 20 bases left between them. Looked up from germline, CDR1 is MNHEY and CDR2 is SMNVEV (reference sequence). This CDR3 has 15 residues. The CDR3 reads CASSLPEGSYGEAFF. The CDR3 DNA is TGTGCCAGCAGTCTTCCGGAGGGGTCCTATGGTGAAGCTTTCTTT.

This clonotype was picked up a small number of times. V is TRBV6-1 and J is TRBJ2-7; TRBD1 is a possible D gene (7 bases). CDR3 length equals 12 residues. V lost 11 bases and J lost 4, with 15 bases in between. The germline V gene has CDR1 MNHNS and CDR2 SASEGT. For the CDR3, the DNA is TGTGCCGCAGGGGGACTTCTTTACGAGCAGTACTTC. Translated: CAAGGLLYEQYF.

This chain joins TRBV12-3 or TRBV12-4 and TRBJ2-7; tentative D call: TRBD2 (5 bases). The length of the CDR3 is 15 residues. The germline V and J ends were trimmed by 0 bases and 10 bases, with 19 bases remaining between them. The CDR3 DNA sequence: TGTGCCAGCAGTTTAGCTTGGGTCTCGGCGGAGGCCCAGTACTTC. This sequence encodes CASSLAWVSAEAQYF.

In its sample, this clonotype was seen a few times. J is TRBJ1-5 and V is TRBV7-9, with D perhaps TRBD1 (5 bases). This CDR3 region has 13 residues. V lost 5 bases to trimming and J lost 5 bases, with 10 bases between them. Germline V gene lookup returns CDR1 SEHNR and CDR2 FQNEAQ (reference sequence). The CDR3 sequence: CASSHGGDQPQHF. The CDR3 DNA reads as TGTGCCAGCAGCCATGGGGGGGATCAGCCCCAGCATTTT.

The chain combines TRBV20-1 with TRBJ1-6; TRBD1 agrees at 8 bases. With 3 bases clipped from V and 7 bases from J, the junction kept 14 bases outside the gene matches. The CDR3 is 17 amino acids. CDR1 DFQATT and CDR2 SNEGSKA come from the germline V gene (reference sequence). In nucleotides, the CDR3 is TGCAGTGCTAGGGATCAGGACAGGGAGTATGACAATTCACCCCTCCACTTT. Its protein is CSARDQDREYDNSPLHF.

The rearrangement joins TRBV27 to TRBJ1-2, with a weak D call TRBD1 (6 bases). The V end was cut by 5 bases, the J end by 8 bases, with 24 bases between. Germline CDR1 and CDR2: MNHEY and SMNVEV (reference sequence). The CDR3 runs 16 residues. For the CDR3, the DNA is TGTGCCAGCAGTAGCAGCGGGGGCGCGCTACTAAAGGGCTACACCTTC. It is translated as CASSSSGGALLKGYTF.

This clonotype was seen just once. The chain is built from TRBV25-1 and TRBJ2-7; 10 bases line up with TRBD1. Trimming cost V 10 bases and J 4 bases; bases outside gene matches: 13. The CDR3 runs to 15 residues. Germline CDR1 MGHDK, CDR2 SYGVNS. The DNA of the CDR3 is TGTGCCAACAGCGGGGTTGGGACAGGGGTTTACGAGCAGTACTTC. Translating it yields CANSGVGTGVYEQYF.

CDR3 sequence: CASSREGADTQYF. The CDR3 coding sequence is TGCGCCAGCAGCCGAGAGGGGGCAGATACGCAGTATTTT. The V call is TRBV5-1, the J call TRBJ2-3; D is possibly TRBD1 (6 bases). The CDR3 is 13 amino acids. Between the trimmed V and J ends, which lost 4 bases and 4 bases, there was a span of 10 bases. CDR1 SGHRS and CDR2 YFSETQ come from the germline V gene.

This clonotype appeared a few times. The chain employs TRBV6-1 and TRBJ2-1; possibly TRBD1 for D (5 bases). CDR1 is MNHNS and CDR2 is SASEGT in the germline V gene. V was trimmed by 2 bases and J by 5 bases, leaving 10 bases between them. The CDR3 loop spans 14 amino acids. Here the CDR3 reads CASSEQGSNNEQFF. CDR3 DNA: TGTGCCAGCAGTGAACAGGGATCCAACAATGAGCAGTTCTTC.

A note on this clonotype: At one end, the junction sequence differs from germline, possibly due to a read error. This chain links TRBV6-1 with TRBJ2-5; 9 bases are a match to TRBD2. With the DNA end fitting TRBJ2-7 better, the J assignment may be wrong. CDR1 MNHNS and CDR2 SASEGT come from the germline V gene. This CDR3 is 15 amino acids long. As DNA, the CDR3 is TGTACCAGCAGTGAAATGGGGACTAGCAACTACGAGCAGTACTTC. It codes for CTSSEMGTSNYEQYF.

The V call is TRBV6-5, the J call TRBJ2-1; 10 bases are shared with TRBD2. The V segment lost 6 bases and the J segment 6 bases; nucleotides outside the gene matches: 8. CDR3 size: 15 residues. CDR1 and CDR2 (germline): MNHEY, SVGAGI. The CDR3: CASSLGVAGGNEQFF. The CDR3 DNA reads TGTGCCAGCAGCCTCGGGGTAGCGGGGGGCAATGAGCAGTTCTTC.

This clonotype showed up just a few times. The chain recombines TRBV28 with TRBJ1-2, with 9 bases lining up with TRBD1. Germline V CDR1 and CDR2: MDHEN, SYDVKM. Losses at the gene ends were 6 bases for V and 8 bases for J; bases not matched to a gene: 19. The CDR3 length is 17 residues. As DNA, the CDR3 is TGTGCCAGCAGCCCAACGGGACAGGGTAGGGGTATGAGCGGCTACACCTTC. Amino acids: CASSPTGQGRGMSGYTF.

This clonotype occurred many times. The CDR3 protein is CASSPRGGEETQYF. For the CDR3, the DNA is TGCGCCAGCAGCCCAAGGGGGGGCGAAGAGACCCAGTACTTC. The gene calls are TRBV4-1 and TRBJ2-5; a weak D match, TRBD2 (7 bases). The CDR3 is 14 residues long. Germline V gene sequence: CDR1 MGHRA, CDR2 YSYEKL. Trimming removed 4 bases at V and 3 bases at J, with 12 bases between.

The rearrangement joins TRBV7-9 to TRBJ1-2; perhaps TRBD1 as D (6 bases). Trimming removed 11 bases from V and 2 bases from J, with 15 bases in between. CDR3 length equals 13 residues. The germline CDR1 and CDR2 sequences are SEHNR and FQNEAQ (reference sequence). In DNA, the CDR3 is TGTGCCGCCAGCTTTCAGGGGAACTATGGCTACACCTTC. Encoded protein: CAASFQGNYGYTF.

The chain carries TRBV4-1 and TRBJ1-5, with D unclear. This CDR3 has 15 amino acids. Germline V gene sequence: CDR1 MGHRA, CDR2 YSYEKL. Trimming removed 0 bases from V and 5 bases from J, with 11 bases in between. This CDR3 reads CASSQDDFGDQPQHF. The CDR3, as DNA: TGCGCCAGCAGCCAAGACGATTTCGGGGATCAGCCCCAGCATTTT.

In this sample, this clonotype turned up a few times. The chain links TRBV6-2 or TRBV6-3 to TRBJ2-2, with 10 nucleotides matching TRBD2. The CDR3 covers 17 residues. Germline loops: CDR1 MNHEY, CDR2 SVGEGT. The ends lost 10 bases at V and 0 bases at J; junction bases unmatched: 11. The DNA for the CDR3 is TGTGCCACCTCGCGGTCTAGCGGGAGAACGAACACCGGGGAGCTGTTTTTT. Translation gives CATSRSSGRTNTGELFF.

This sequence joins TRBV28 and TRBJ2-5, with TRBD1 as a possible D gene (6 bases). V was cut by 7 bases and J by 1 base, with 16 bases left in between. Looked up from germline, CDR1 is MDHEN and CDR2 is SYDVKM. CDR3 length equals 15 residues. CDR3 sequence reads: CASTIGGNIQETQYF. The CDR3 coding sequence is TGTGCCAGCACAATAGGGGGAAACATCCAAGAGACCCAGTACTTC.

The V call is TRBV5-1, the J call TRBJ1-1; no firm D call. V shed 0 bases and J shed 0 bases, with 9 bases lying between them. Germline V gene lookup returns CDR1 SGHRS and CDR2 YFSETQ. There are 15 residues in the CDR3. The CDR3 DNA is TGCGCCAGCAGCTTGGCTGCTGATTTGAACACTGAAGCTTTCTTT. Amino acid sequence: CASSLAADLNTEAFF.

This clonotype turned up a few times. The chain couples TRBV14 to TRBJ2-7, with 10 bases lining up with TRBD1. The germline CDR1 and CDR2 sequences are SGHDN and FVKESK. V lost 3 bases to trimming and J lost 9 bases; unmatched junction nucleotides: 11. The CDR3 totals 15 residues. CDR3 bases: TGTGCCAGCAGCCACCGCTTGGGACAGGGGCTGGGGCAGTACTTC. Residues: CASSHRLGQGLGQYF.

This chain connects TRBV5-1 to TRBJ2-7, with a tentative D call TRBD2 (5 bases). Trimming took 3 bases from V and 5 from J, leaving 18 bases between them. CDR1 is SGHRS, CDR2 YFSETQ, per germline. This CDR3 spans 15 amino acids. Here the CDR3 DNA reads TGCGCCAGCAGCTCCCAAGGAGGTAACTTCGACGAGCAGTACTTC. This sequence encodes CASSSQGGNFDEQYF.

The chain uses TRBV11-2 and TRBJ2-1; 9 nucleotides line up with TRBD2. Per germline, CDR1 SGHAT and CDR2 FQNNGV. CDR3 size: 15 residues. The junction had 6 bases not matched to a gene; V was cut back by 5 bases and J by 4 bases. The CDR3 DNA follows: TGTGCCAGCAGCGCCCGACTAGCGGTGTACAATGAGCAGTTCTTC. Translation gives CASSARLAVYNEQFF.

This chain joins TRBV27 and TRBJ2-1; 10 positions match TRBD2. Germline values: CDR1 MNHEY, CDR2 SMNVEV (reference sequence). This CDR3 spans 16 amino acids. With V trimmed by 5 bases and J by 8 bases, 12 bases remained unmatched. In nucleotides, the CDR3 is TGTGCCAGCAGTGCCTTCGCTAGCGGGGGAATCGATGAGCAGTTCTTC. Its protein is CASSAFASGGIDEQFF.

This sequence joins TRBV10-3 and TRBJ2-1; D not resolved. The CDR3 runs to 13 residues. CDR1 is ENHRY, CDR2 SYGVKD, per germline. Trimming cost V 4 bases and J 6 bases, with 10 bases left between them. The CDR3 nucleotides read TGTGCCATCAGTGGCGACTCGGGCAATGAGCAGTTCTTC. Its protein is CAISGDSGNEQFF.

This clonotype was seen a handful of times. The J gene is TRBJ2-5, the V gene TRBV15; TRBD2 is a possible D gene (5 bases). The CDR3 has 15 residues. Trimming cost V 8 bases and J 4 bases, with 20 bases left between them. Germline V gives CDR1 LNHNV, CDR2 YYDKDF (reference sequence). The CDR3: CATLPRLAAGETQYF. Here the CDR3 DNA reads TGTGCCACCCTCCCGAGATTGGCGGCGGGAGAGACCCAGTACTTC.